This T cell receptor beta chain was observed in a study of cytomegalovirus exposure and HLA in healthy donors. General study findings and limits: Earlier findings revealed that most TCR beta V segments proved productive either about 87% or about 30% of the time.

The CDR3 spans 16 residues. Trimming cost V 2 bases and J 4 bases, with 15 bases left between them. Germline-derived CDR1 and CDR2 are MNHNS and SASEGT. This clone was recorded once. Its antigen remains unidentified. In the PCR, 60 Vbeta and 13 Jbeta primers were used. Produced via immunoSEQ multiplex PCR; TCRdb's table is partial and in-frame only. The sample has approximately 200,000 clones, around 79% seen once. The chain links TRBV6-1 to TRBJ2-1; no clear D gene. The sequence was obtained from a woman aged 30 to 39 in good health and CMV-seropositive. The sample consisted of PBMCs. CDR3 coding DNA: TGTGCCAGCAGTGAAATTCTTGGCGGAATTTACAATGAGCAGTTCTTC. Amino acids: CASSEILGGIYNEQFF.